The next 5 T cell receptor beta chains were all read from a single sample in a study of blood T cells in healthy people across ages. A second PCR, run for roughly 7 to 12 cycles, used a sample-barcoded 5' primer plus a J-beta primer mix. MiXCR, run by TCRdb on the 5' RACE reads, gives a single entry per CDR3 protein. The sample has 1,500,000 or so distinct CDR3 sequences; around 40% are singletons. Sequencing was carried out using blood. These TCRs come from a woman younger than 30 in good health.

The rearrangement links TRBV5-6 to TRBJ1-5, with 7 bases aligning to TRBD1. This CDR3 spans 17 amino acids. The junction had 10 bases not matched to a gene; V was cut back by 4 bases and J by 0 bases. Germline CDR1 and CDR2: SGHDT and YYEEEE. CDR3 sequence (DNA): TGTGCCAGCAGCAAATCCGGGACAGAGTTTAGCAATCAGCCCCAGCATTTT. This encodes CASSKSGTEFSNQPQHF. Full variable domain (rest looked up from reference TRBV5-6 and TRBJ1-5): DAGVTQSPTHLIKTRGQQVTLRCSPKSGHDTVSWYQQALGQGPQFIFQYYEEEERQRGNFPDRFSGHQFPNYSSELNVNALLLGDSALYLCASSKSGTEFSNQPQHFGDGTRLSIL.

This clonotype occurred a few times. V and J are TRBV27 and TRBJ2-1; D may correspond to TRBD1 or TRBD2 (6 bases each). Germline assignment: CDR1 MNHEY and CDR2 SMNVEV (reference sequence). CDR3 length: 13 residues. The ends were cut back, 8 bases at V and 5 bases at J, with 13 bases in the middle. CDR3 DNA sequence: TGTGCCAGCCGGGGGACAATAAACAATGAGCAGTTCTTC. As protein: CASRGTINNEQFF.

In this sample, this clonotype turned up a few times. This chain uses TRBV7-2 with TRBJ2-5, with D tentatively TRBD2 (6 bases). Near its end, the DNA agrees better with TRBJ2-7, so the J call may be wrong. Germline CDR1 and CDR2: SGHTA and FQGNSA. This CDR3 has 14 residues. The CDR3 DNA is TGTGCCAGCAGCTTATACTTAGCGGATTACGAGCAGTACTTC. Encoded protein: CASSLYLADYEQYF.

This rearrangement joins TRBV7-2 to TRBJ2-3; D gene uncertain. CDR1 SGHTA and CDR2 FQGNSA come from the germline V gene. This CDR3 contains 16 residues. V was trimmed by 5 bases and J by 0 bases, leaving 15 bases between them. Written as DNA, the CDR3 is TGTGCCAGCAGCCCTCGGCCCCCTCAGAGCACAGATACGCAGTATTTT. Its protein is CASSPRPPQSTDTQYF.

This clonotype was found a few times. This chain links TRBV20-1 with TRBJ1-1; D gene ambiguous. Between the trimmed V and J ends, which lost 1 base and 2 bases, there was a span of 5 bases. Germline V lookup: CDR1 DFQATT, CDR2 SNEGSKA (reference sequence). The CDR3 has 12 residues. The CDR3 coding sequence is TGCAGTGCTAGAGCTGCTAACACTGAAGCTTTCTTT. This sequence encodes CSARAANTEAFF.